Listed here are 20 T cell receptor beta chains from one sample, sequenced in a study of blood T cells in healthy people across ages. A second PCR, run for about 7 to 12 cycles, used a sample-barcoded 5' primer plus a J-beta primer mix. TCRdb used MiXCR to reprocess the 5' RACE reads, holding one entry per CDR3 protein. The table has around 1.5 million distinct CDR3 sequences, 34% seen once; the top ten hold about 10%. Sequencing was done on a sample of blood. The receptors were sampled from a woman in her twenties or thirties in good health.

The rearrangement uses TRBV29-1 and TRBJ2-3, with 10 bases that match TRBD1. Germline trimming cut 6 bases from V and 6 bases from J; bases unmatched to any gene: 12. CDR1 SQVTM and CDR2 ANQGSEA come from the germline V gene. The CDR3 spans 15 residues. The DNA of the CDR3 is TGCAGCGTGCACCGGGGACAGGGGCCGAGGGATACGCAGTATTTT. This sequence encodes CSVHRGQGPRDTQYF.

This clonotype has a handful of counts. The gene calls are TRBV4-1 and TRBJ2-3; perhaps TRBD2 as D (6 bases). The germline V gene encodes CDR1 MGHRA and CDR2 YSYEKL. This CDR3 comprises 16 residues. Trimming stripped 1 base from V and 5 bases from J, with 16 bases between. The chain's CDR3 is CASSQGLATRGDTQYF. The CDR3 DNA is TGCGCCAGCAGCCAAGGGCTAGCGACCCGGGGAGATACGCAGTATTTT.

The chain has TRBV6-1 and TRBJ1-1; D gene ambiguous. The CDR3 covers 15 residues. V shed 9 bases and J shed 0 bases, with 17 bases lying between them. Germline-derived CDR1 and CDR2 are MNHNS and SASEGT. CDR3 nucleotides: TGTGCCAGTGAGAAAAGGACCTTTTTGAACACTGAAGCTTTCTTT. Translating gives CASEKRTFLNTEAFF.

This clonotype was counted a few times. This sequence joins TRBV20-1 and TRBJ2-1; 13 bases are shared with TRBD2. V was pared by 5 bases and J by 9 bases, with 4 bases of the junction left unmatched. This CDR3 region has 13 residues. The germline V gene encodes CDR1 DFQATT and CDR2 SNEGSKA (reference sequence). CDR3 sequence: CSASGTSGAEQFF. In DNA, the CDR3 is TGCAGTGCTTCGGGGACTAGCGGGGCTGAGCAGTTCTTC.

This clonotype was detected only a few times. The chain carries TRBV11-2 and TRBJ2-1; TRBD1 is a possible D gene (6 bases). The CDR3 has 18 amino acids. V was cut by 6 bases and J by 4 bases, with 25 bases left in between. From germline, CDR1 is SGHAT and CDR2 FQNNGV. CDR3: CASRSRDRDIWVYNEQFF. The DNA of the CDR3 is TGTGCCAGCAGGTCCCGGGACCGGGACATTTGGGTATACAATGAGCAGTTCTTC.

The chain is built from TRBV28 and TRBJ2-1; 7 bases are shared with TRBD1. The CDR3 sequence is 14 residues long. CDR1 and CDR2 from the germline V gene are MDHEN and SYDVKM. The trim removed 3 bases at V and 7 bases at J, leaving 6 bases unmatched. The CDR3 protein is CASSFPGQRNEQFF. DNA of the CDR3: TGTGCCAGCAGTTTCCCGGGACAGAGGAATGAGCAGTTCTTC.

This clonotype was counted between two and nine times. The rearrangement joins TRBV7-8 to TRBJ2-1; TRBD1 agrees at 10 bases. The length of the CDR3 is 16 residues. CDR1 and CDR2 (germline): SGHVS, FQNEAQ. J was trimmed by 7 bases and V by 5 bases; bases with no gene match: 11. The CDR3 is CASSGGQGIMGNEQFF. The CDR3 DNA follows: TGTGCCAGCAGCGGGGGACAGGGGATAATGGGGAATGAGCAGTTCTTC.

DNA of the CDR3: TGTGCCAGCAGTTTGCCACCCGGGGCCCCCTACAATGAGCAGTTCTTC. Translating it yields CASSLPPGAPYNEQFF. The chain recombines TRBV27 with TRBJ2-1; D may correspond to TRBD1 or TRBD2 (5 bases each). In germline, CDR1 is MNHEY, CDR2 SMNVEV (reference sequence). CDR3 length equals 16 residues. V shed 3 bases and J shed 2 bases, with 14 bases lying between them.

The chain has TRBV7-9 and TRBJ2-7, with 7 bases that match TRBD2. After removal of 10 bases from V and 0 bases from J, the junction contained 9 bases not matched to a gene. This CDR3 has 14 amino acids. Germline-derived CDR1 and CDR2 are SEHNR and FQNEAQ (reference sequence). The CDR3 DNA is TGTGCCACAGGGAAGGGAGGGAACTCCTACGAGCAGTACTTC. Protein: CATGKGGNSYEQYF.

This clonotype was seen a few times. The DNA of the CDR3 is TGTGCCAGCAGCGTCGGACTAGCGGGGGGGATGAGCACAGATACGCAGTATTTT. It is translated as CASSVGLAGGMSTDTQYF. This rearrangement joins TRBV7-2 to TRBJ2-3; 15 bases align to TRBD2. There are 18 residues in the CDR3. Germline-derived CDR1 and CDR2 are SGHTA and FQGNSA. V was clipped by 5 bases and J by 0 bases; unmatched bases: 6.

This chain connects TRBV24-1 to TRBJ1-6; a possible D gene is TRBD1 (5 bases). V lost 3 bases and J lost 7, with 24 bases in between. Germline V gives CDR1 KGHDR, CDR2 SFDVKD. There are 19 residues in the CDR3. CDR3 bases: TGTGCCACCAGTGATATACCTAATGACAGCATATCTAAAAATTCACCCCTCCACTTT. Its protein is CATSDIPNDSISKNSPLHF.

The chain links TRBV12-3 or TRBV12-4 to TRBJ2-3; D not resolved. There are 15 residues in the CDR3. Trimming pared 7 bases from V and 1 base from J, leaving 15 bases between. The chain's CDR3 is CASKGSPRGTDTQYF. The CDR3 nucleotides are TGTGCCAGCAAAGGCTCACCTCGGGGCACAGATACGCAGTATTTT.

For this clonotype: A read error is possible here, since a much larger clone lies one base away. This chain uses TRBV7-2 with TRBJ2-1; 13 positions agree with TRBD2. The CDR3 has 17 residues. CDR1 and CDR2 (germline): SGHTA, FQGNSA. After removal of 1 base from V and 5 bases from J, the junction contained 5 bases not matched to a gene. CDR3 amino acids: CASSLGTSGGVHNEQFF. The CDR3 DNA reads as TGTGCCAGCAGCTTAGGCACTAGCGGGGGGGTCCACAATGAGCAGTTCTTC.

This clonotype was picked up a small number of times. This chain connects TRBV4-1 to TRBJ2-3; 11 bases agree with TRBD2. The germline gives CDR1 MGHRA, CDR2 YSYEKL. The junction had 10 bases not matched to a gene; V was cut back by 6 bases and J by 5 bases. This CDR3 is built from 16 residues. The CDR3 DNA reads TGCGCCAGCAGGCTCCTACTAGCGGGAGATAAAGATACGCAGTATTTT. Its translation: CASRLLLAGDKDTQYF.

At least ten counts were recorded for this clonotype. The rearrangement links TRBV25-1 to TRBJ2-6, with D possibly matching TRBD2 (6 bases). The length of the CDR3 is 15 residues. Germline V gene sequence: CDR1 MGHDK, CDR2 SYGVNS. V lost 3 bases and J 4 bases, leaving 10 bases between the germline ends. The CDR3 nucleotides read TGTGCCAGCAGTGAGGAGGGTTCAGGGGCCAACGTCCTGACTTTC. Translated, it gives CASSEEGSGANVLTF. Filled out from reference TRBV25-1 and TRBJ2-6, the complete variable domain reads EADIYQTPRYLVIGTGKKITLECSQTMGHDKMYWYQQDPGMELHLIHYSYGVNSTEKGDLSSESTVSRIRTEHFPLTLESARPSHTSQYLCASSEEGSGANVLTFGAGSRLTVL.

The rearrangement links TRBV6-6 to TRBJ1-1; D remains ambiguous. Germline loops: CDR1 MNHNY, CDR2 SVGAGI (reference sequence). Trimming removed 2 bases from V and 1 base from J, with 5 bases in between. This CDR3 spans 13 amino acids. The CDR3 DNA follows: TGTGCCAGCAGTTACGAGTGGAACACTGAAGCTTTCTTT. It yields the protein CASSYEWNTEAFF.

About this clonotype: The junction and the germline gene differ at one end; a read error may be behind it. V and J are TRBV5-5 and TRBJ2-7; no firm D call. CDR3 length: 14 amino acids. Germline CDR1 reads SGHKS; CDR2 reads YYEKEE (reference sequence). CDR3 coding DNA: TGTGCCAGCAGCTCCCGGGTCCCCTCCTACGAGCAGCACTTC. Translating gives CASSSRVPSYEQHF.

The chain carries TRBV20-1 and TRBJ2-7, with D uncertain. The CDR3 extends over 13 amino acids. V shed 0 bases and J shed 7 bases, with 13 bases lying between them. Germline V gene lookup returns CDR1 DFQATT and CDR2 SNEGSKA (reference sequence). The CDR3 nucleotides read TGCAGTGCTAGAGATCTTTGGGTAGGGGAGCAGTACTTC. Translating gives CSARDLWVGEQYF.

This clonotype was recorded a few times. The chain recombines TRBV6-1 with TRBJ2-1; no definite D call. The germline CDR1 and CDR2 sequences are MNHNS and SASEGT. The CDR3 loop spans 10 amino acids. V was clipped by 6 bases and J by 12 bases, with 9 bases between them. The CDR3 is CASRGLVQFF. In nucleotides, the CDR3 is TGTGCCAGCAGGGGGTTGGTGCAGTTCTTC.

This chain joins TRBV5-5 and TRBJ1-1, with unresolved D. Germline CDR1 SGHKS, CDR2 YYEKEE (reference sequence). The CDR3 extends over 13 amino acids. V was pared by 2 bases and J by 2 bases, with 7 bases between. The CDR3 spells CASSFPINTEAFF. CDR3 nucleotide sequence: TGTGCCAGCAGCTTCCCGATTAACACTGAAGCTTTCTTT.